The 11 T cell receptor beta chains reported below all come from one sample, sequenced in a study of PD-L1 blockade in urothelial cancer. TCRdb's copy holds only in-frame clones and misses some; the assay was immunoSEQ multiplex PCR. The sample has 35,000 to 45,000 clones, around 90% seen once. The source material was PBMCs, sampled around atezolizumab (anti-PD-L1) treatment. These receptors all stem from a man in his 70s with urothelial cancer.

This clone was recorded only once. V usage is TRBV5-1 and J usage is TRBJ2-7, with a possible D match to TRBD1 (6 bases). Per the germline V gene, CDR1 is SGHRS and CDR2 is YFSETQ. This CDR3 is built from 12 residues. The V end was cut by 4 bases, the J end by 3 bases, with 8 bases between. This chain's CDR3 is CASSGRGYEQYF. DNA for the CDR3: TGCGCCAGCAGCGGCAGGGGCTACGAGCAGTACTTC.

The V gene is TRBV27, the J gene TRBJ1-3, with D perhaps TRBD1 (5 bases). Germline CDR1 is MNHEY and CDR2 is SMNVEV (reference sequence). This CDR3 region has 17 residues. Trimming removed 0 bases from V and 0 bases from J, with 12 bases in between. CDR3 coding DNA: TGTGCCAGCAGTTTATCCCCGCCAGGGTCCTCTGGAAACACCATATATTTT. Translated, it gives CASSLSPPGSSGNTIYF.

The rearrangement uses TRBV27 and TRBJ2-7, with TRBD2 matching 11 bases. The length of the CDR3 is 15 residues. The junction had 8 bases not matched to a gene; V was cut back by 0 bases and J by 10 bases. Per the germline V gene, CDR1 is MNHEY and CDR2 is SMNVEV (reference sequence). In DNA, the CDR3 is TGTGCCAGCAGTTTATCTCCAACTAGCGGGAGTAGACAGTACTTC. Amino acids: CASSLSPTSGSRQYF.

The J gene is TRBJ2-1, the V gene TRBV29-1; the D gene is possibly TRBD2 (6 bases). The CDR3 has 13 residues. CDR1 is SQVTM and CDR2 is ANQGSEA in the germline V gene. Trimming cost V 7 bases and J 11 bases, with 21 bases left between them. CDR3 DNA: TGCAGCGCCGATATGGACCGCGGGGCTAAGCAGTTCTTC. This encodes CSADMDRGAKQFF.

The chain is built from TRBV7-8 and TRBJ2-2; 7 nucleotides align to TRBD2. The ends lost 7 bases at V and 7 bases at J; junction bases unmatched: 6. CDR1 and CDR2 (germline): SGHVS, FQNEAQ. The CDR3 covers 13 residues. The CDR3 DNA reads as TGTGCCAGCATACCCGGGAGGAGCGGGGAGCTGTTTTTT. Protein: CASIPGRSGELFF.

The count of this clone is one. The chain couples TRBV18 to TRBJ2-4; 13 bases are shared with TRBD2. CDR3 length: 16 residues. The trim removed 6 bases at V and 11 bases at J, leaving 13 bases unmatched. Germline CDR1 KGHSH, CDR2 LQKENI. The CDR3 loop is CASSEGLAGTGSFQYF. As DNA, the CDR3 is TGTGCCAGCTCTGAGGGACTAGCGGGAACAGGATCTTTTCAGTACTTC. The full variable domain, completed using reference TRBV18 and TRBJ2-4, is NAGVMQNPRHLVRRRGQEARLRCSPMKGHSHVYWYRQLPEEGLKFMVYLQKENIIDESGMPKERFSAEFPKEGPSILRIQQVVRGDSAAYFCASSEGLAGTGSFQYFGAGTRLSVL.

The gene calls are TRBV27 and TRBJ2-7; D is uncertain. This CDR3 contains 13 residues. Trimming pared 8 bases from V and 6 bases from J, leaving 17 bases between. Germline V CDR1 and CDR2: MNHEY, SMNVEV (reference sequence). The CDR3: CASGFNPPGEQYF. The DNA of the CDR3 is TGTGCCAGCGGCTTCAACCCCCCGGGCGAGCAGTACTTC.

DNA for the CDR3: TGTGCCAGCTCACCCCGACTAGCGGATACGCAGTATTTT. Amino acid sequence: CASSPRLADTQYF. This chain links TRBV18 with TRBJ2-3, with 8 bases aligning to TRBD2. From germline, CDR1 is KGHSH and CDR2 LQKENI. The V gene end was trimmed by 3 bases and the J gene end by 6 bases; junction bases not matched to a gene: 2. The CDR3 runs to 13 residues.

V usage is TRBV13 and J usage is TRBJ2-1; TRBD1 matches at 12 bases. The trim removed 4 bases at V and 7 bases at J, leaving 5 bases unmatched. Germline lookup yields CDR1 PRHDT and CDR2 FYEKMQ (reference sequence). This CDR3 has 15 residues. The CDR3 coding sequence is TGTGCCAGCAGCTCGGGACAGGGGGCTTGGAATGAGCAGTTCTTC. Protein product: CASSSGQGAWNEQFF.

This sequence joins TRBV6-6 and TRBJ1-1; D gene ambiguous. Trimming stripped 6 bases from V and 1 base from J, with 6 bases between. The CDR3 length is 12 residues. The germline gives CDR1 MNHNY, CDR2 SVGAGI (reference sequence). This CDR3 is CASREGNTEAFF. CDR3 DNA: TGTGCCAGCAGGGAGGGGAACACTGAAGCTTTCTTT.

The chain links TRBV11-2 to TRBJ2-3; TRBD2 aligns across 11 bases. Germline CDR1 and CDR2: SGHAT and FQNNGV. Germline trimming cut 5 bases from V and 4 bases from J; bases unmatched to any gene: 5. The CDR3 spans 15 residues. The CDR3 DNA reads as TGTGCCAGCAGCGTTAGCGGGAGGGCCTCAGATACGCAGTATTTT. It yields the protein CASSVSGRASDTQYF.